This entry concerns a single T cell receptor beta chain. The source of the sample is a study of blood T cell repertoires in COVID-19. Trimming cost V 6 bases and J 8 bases; bases outside gene matches: 7. CDR3 size: 15 residues. CDR1 WNHNN and CDR2 SYGVQD come from the germline V gene (reference sequence). In the original workflow: Amplification of reference gene primers was used by the study to estimate nucleated cell counts. Produced via immunoSEQ multiplex PCR; TCRdb's table is partial and in-frame only. V, J and clone size were drawn from that table, and D and trimming were deduced from the DNA. The sample holds around 170,000 clones, 80% to 90% seen once.

This sequence originates from a man between 18 and 35 years old who had recovered from COVID-19. The chain joins TRBV10-1 to TRBJ2-1, with 13 nucleotides matching TRBD2. The sample comprised peripheral blood. DNA for the CDR3: TGCGCCAGCAGAGCCGGGACTAGCGGGATGGATGAGCAGTTCTTC. This sequence encodes CASRAGTSGMDEQFF.